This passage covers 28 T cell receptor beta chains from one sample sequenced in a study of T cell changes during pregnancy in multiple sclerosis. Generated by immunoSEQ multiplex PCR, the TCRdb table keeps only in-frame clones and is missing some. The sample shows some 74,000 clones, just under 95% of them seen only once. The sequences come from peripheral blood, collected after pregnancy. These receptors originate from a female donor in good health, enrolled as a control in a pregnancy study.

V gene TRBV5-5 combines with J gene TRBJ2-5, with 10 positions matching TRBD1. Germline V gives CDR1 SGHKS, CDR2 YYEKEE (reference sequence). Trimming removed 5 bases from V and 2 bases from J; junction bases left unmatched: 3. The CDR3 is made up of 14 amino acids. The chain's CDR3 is CASRRTGGQETQYF. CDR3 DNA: TGTGCCAGCAGGAGGACAGGGGGGCAAGAGACCCAGTACTTC.

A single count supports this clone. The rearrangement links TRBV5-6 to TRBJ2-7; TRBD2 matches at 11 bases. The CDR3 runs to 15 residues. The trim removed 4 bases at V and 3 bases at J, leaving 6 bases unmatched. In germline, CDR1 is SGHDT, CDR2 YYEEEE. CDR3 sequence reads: CASSLGLAVLYEQYF. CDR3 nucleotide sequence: TGTGCCAGCAGCCTGGGACTAGCGGTACTCTACGAGCAGTACTTC.

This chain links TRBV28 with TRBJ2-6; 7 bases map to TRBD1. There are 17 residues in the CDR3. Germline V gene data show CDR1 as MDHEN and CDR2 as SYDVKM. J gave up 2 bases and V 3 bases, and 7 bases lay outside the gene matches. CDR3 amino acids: CASSLTGSSTGANVLTF. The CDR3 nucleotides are TGTGCCAGCAGTTTGACAGGGTCCTCGACTGGGGCCAACGTCCTGACTTTC.

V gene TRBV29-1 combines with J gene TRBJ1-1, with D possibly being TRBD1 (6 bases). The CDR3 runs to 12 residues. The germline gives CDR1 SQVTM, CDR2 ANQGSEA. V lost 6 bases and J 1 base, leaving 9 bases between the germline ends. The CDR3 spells CSVEGENTEAFF. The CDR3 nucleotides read TGCAGCGTCGAGGGGGAGAACACTGAAGCTTTCTTT.

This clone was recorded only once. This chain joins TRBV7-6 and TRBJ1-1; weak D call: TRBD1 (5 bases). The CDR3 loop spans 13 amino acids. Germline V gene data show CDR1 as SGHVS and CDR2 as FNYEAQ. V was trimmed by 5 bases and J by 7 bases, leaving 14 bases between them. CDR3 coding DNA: TGTGCCAGCAGCCCGGGGGGACCCCGTGAAGCTTTCTTT. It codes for CASSPGGPREAFF.

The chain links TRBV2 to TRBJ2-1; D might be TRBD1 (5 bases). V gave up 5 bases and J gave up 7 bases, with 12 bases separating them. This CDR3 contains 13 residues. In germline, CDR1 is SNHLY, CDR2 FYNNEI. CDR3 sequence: CASSFVRENEQFF. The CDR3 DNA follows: TGTGCCAGCAGTTTCGTCAGGGAAAATGAGCAGTTCTTC.

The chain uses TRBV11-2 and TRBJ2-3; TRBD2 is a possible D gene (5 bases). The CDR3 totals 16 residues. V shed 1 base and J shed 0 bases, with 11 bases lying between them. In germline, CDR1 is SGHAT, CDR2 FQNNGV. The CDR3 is CASSLARGTSTDTQYF. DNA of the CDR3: TGTGCCAGCAGCTTAGCACGGGGAACTAGCACAGATACGCAGTATTTT.

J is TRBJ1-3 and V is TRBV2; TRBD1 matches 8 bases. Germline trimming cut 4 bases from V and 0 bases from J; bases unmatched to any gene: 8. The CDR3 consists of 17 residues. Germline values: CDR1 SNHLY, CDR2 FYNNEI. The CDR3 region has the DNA TGTGCCAGCAGTGGGGGACAGGTCCTTAGCTCTGGAAACACCATATATTTT. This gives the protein CASSGGQVLSSGNTIYF.

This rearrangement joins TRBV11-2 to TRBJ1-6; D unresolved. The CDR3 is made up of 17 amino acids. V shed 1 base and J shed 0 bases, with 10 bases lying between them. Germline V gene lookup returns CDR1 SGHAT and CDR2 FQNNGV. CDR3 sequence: CASSLVRRSSYNSPLHF. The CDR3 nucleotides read TGTGCCAGCAGCTTAGTCAGACGGAGCTCCTATAATTCACCCCTCCACTTT.

The CDR3 DNA sequence: TGTGCCAGCAGCGTAGAGGGGGCTATAATGGAGACCCAGTACTTC. Protein product: CASSVEGAIMETQYF. The chain has TRBV9 and TRBJ2-5, with 7 bases identical to TRBD1. Per germline, CDR1 SGDLS and CDR2 YYNGEE. V shed 0 bases, J shed 5 bases, and the junction held 7 bases outside the gene matches. The CDR3 runs to 15 residues.

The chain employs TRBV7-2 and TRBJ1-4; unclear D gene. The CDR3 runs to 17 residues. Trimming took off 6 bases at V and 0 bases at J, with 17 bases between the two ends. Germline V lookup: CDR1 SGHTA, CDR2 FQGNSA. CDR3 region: CASSQRNRDATNEKLFF. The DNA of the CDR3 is TGTGCCAGCAGTCAAAGAAATAGAGATGCAACTAATGAAAAACTGTTTTTT. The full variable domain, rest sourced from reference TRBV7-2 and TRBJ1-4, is GAGVSQSPSNKVTEKGKDVELRCDPISGHTALYWYRQSLGQGLEFLIYFQGNSAPDKSGLPSDRFSAERTGGSVSTLTIQRTQQEDSAVYLCASSQRNRDATNEKLFFGSGTQLSVL.

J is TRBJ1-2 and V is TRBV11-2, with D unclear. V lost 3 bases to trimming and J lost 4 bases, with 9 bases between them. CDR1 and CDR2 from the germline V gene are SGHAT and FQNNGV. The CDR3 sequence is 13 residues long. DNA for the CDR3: TGTGCCAGCAGCTTGGTAGCCTCCTATGGCTACACCTTC. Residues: CASSLVASYGYTF.

Here the CDR3 reads CASSLNRANSPLHF. The CDR3 DNA sequence: TGTGCCAGCAGCTTAAACAGAGCCAATTCACCCCTCCACTTT. The chain employs TRBV7-2 and TRBJ1-6; D remains unclear. Germline-derived CDR1 and CDR2 are SGHTA and FQGNSA. This CDR3 region has 14 residues. V was shortened by 2 bases and J by 7 bases, with 9 bases between the two germline ends.

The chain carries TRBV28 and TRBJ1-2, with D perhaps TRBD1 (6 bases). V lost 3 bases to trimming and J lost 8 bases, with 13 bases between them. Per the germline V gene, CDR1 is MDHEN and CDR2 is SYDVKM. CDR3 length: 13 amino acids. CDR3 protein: CASSFRGADGYTF. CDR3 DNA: TGTGCCAGCAGTTTCCGGGGGGCGGACGGCTACACCTTC.

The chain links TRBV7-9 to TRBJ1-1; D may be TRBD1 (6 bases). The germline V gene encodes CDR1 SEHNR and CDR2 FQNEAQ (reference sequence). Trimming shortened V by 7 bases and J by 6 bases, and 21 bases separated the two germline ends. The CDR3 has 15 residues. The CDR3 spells CASNRDGRGFAEAFF. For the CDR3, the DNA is TGTGCCAGCAACAGGGACGGTAGGGGTTTCGCTGAAGCTTTCTTT.

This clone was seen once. The CDR3 sequence: CASSPGGGLEQYF. The DNA for the CDR3 is TGTGCCAGCAGCCCTGGGGGGGGCCTCGAGCAGTACTTC. J is TRBJ2-7 and V is TRBV5-4, with D tentatively TRBD2 (7 bases). The germline V and J ends were trimmed by 4 bases and 6 bases, with 14 bases remaining between them. There are 13 residues in the CDR3. CDR1 and CDR2 (germline): SGHNT, YYREEE (reference sequence).

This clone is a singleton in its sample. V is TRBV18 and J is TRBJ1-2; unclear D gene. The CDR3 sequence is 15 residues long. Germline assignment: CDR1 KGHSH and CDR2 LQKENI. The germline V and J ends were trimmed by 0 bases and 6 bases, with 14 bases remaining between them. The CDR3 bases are TGTGCCAGCTCACCACCGGAGGGTCGGTTCAATGGCTACACCTTC. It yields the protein CASSPPEGRFNGYTF.

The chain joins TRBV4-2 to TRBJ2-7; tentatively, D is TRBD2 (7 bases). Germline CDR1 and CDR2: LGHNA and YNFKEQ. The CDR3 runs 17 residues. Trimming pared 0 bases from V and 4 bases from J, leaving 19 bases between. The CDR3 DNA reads TGTGCCAGCAGCCAAGAGAGAAGAGGGAGGGGGGAATACGAGCAGTACTTC. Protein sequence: CASSQERRGRGEYEQYF.

The CDR3 loop is CASSPVAGGSTDTQYF. The CDR3 bases are TGTGCCAGCAGCCCAGTGGCGGGAGGGAGCACAGATACGCAGTATTTT. The V and J genes are TRBV5-4 and TRBJ2-3; 9 bases are a match to TRBD2. Germline CDR1 and CDR2: SGHNT and YYREEE (reference sequence). The length of the CDR3 is 16 residues. Unmatched junction bases numbered 6, after V lost 4 bases and J lost 0 bases.

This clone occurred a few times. Here the CDR3 DNA reads TGTGCCTCTCGAGACAGGGATGTGGTGTGGTACGAGCAGTACTTC. It encodes CASRDRDVVWYEQYF. The chain combines TRBV27 with TRBJ2-7, with TRBD1 identical over 7 bases. V trimming: 11 bases; J trimming: 4 bases; junction bases outside the gene matches: 17. The CDR3 loop spans 15 amino acids. From germline, CDR1 is MNHEY and CDR2 SMNVEV (reference sequence).

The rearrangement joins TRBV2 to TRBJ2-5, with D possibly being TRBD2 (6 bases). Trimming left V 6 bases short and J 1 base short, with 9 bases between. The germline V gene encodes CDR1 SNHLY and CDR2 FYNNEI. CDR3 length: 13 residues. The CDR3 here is CASRRGLQETQYF. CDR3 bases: TGTGCCAGCAGACGGGGACTCCAAGAGACCCAGTACTTC. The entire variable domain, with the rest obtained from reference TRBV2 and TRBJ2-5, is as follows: EPEVTQTPSHQVTQMGQEVILRCVPISNHLYFYWYRQILGQKVEFLVSFYNNEISEKSEIFDDQFSVERPDGSNFTLKIRSTKLEDSAMYFCASRRGLQETQYFGPGTRLLVL.

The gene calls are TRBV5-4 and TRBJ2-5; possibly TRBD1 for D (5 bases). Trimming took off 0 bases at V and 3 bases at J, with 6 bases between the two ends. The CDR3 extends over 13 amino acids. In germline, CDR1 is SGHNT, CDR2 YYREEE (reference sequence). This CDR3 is CASSLGREETQYF. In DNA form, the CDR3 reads TGTGCCAGCAGCTTGGGCAGGGAAGAGACCCAGTACTTC.

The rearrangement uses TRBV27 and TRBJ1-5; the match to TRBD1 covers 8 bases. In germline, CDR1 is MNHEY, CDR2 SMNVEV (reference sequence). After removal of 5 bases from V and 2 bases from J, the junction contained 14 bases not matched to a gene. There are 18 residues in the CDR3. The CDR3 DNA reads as TGTGCCAGCAGTCCCGACCTTGACAGGGGTGGTGGCAATCAGCCCCAGCATTTT. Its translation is CASSPDLDRGGGNQPQHF.

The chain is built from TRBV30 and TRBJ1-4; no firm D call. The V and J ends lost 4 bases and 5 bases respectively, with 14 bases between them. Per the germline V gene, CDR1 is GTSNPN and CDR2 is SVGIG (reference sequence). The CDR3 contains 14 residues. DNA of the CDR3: TGTGCCTGGAAAAAAGACACGGGGAATGAAAAACTGTTTTTT. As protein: CAWKKDTGNEKLFF.

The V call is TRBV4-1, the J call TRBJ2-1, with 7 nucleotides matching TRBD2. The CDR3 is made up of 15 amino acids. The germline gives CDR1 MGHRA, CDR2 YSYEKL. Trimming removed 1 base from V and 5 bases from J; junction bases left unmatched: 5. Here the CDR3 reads CASSQASGGNNEQFF. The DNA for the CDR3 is TGCGCCAGCAGCCAAGCCTCGGGGGGAAACAATGAGCAGTTCTTC.

CDR3 nucleotides: TGTGCCAGCAGTTACTCCGGGACAGGGATCCTTGGCTACACCTTC. Protein sequence: CASSYSGTGILGYTF. The J gene is TRBJ1-2, the V gene TRBV6-5, with 9 bases matching TRBD1. The CDR3 extends over 15 amino acids. Trimming took 0 bases from V and 7 from J; bases not matched to a gene: 6. The germline gives CDR1 MNHEY, CDR2 SVGAGI.

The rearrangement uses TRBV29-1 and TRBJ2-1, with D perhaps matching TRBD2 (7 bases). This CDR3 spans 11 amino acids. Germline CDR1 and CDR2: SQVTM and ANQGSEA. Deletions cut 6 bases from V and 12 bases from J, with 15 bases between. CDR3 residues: CSVGGDEGQFF. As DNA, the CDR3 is TGCAGCGTAGGGGGGGACGAGGGGCAGTTCTTC.

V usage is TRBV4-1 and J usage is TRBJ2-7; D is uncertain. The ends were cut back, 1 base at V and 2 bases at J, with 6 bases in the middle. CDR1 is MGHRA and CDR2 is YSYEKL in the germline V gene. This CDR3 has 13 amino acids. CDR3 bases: TGCGCCAGCAGCCAAGCTGCGGCCTACGAGCAGTACTTC. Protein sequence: CASSQAAAYEQYF.